The clone carrying this T cell receptor beta chain appeared many times. Its antigen is currently unknown. The entry originates in a study of regulatory T cells in long-lasting Graves disease. Overall study: Persistent Graves' disease meant over 5 years of antithyroid drugs with positive TSH receptor antibodies.

Sample time point: persistent/refractory GD, antithyroid drugs over 5 years with positive TRAb. Extracted RNA from PBMCs served as the source of the TCR library. Germline V gene sequence: CDR1 SGHAT, CDR2 FQNNGV. This CDR3 region has 13 residues. V was trimmed by 2 bases and J by 7 bases, leaving 11 bases between them. Libraries of TCR beta came from iRepertoire HTBI primers plus Arm-PCR of CDR3 regions. TCRdb reanalysed the multiplex PCR reads using MiXCR and keeps one entry per CDR3 protein. The sample consists of a few hundred thousand distinct CDR3 sequences, about a quarter of them appearing once. General study results and limits: New patients shared 1,000 or so public clonotypes, and persistent patients shared more, with 2,500 to 3,000. Sampling was limited to peripheral blood rather than thyroid tissue.

This receptor was obtained from a female donor with Graves disease. The J gene is TRBJ2-5, the V gene TRBV11-2, with no clear D. The source material was peripheral blood mononuclear cells (PBMCs), sampled when the disease was refractory, from a patient treated with antithyroid drugs. The CDR3 DNA reads as TGTGCCAGCAGCTTATATTCACATCGGACCCAGTACTTC. It translates to CASSLYSHRTQYF.